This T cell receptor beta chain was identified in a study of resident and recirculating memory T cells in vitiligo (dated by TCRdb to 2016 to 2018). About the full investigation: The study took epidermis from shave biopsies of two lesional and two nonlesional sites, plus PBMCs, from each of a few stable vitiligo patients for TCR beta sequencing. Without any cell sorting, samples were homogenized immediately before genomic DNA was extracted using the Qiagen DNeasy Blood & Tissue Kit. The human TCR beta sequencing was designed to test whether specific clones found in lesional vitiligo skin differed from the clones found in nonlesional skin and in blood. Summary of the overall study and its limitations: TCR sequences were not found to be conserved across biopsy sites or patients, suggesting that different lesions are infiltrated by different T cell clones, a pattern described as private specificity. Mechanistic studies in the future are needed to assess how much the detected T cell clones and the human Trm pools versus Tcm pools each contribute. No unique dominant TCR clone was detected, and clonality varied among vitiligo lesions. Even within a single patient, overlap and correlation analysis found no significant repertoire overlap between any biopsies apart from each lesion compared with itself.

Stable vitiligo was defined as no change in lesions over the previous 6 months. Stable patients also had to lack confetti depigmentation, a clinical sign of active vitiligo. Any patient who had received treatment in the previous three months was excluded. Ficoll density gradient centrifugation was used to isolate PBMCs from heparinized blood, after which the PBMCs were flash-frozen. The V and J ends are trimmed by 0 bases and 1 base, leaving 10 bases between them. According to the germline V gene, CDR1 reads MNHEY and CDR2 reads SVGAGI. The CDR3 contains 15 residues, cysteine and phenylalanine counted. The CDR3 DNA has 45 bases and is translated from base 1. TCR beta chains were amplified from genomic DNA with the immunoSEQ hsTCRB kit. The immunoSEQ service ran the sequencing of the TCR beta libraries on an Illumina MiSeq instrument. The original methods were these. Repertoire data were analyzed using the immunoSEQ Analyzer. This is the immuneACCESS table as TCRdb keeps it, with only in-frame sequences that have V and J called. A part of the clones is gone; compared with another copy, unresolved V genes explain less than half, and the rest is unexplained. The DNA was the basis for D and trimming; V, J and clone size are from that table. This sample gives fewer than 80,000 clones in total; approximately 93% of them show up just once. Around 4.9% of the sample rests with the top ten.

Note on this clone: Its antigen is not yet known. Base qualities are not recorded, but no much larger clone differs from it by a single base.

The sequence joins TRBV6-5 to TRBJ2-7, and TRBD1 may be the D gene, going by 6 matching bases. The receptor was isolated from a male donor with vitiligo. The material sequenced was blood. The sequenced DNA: TGTGCCAGCAGTTACTCTTCAGGGGAATCCTACGAGCAGTACTTC. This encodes CASSYSSGESYEQYF.